This TCR beta chain emerged from a study of blood T cell repertoires in COVID-19 (TCRdb year 2020). Turning to the overall study: Samples covering the acute and convalescent phases of COVID-19 were provided by collaborators in the United States, Italy and Spain. The material from the prospective study consisted of cDNA or gDNA derived from T cells, B-cell-depleted T cells, or PBMCs. Subjects who had been exposed to COVID-19, were actively infected with it, or had recovered from it provided the deeply sampled blood TCRbeta repertoires that made up the dataset. The repertoires were made available in a free public database intended to serve as a resource for research on the immune response to SARS-CoV-2. Samples came from the ongoing ImmuneRACE study (first 160 participants) plus 1,254 subjects from 6 global collaborators. Nearly every sample came with metadata listing a de-identified subject ID, COVID-19 status, age in years and sex. HLA class I and class II types, where available, came from metadata supplied by the sample provider rather than from assay-based typing. Broad study findings and their caveats: The amount of clinical and demographic metadata varied by source and participant and was provided uncurated.

Details on this clone: The clone's antigen remains unknown. One base away there is no much larger clone; base qualities are not given.

TCRbeta CDR3 regions were amplified from genomic DNA using the immunoSEQ Assay, a bias-controlled multiplex PCR. In the original analysis: The number of nucleated cells in each sample was estimated by amplification of reference gene primers within the assay. Sequence reads were collapsed and filtered to measure the absolute abundance of every unique TCRbeta CDR3 rearrangement. For each sample, productive Simpson clonality was calculated as the square root of Simpson's diversity index across productive rearrangements. TCRdb retrieved this table from immuneACCESS and kept in-frame rearrangements only. Not all clones are present; in checked studies, unresolved V genes account for under half, and no reason is known for the remainder. The V and J calls and the clone size are those of that table, but D and trimming were determined from the DNA. For this sample there are around 220,000 clones; about 91% appear just once. Around 15% of the sample goes to the ten largest clones.

Participants in the prospective study were enrolled through a virtual design, were aged 18 to 89 years, and lived in 24 United States geographic areas. Cohort assignment in the prospective study relied on participant-reported clinical history from a screening survey and a study questionnaire. Each participant in the prospective study had whole blood, serum and a nasopharyngeal or oropharyngeal swab collected by mobile phlebotomists. Over an approximately 2-month period, participants in the prospective study had the option of providing additional blood draws and questionnaires. Before DNA extraction, blood samples from the prospective study were shipped at room temperature or frozen. Compared with germline, V lacks 6 bases and J lacks 5 bases; bases without a gene match: 9. Including cysteine and phenylalanine, the CDR3 has 15 amino acids. Of all the DNA, just the CDR3 is kept, 45 bases in frame from base 1. Reading the germline V gene gives CDR1 MNHEY and CDR2 SVGAGI.

The sequence links TRBV6-5 to TRBJ2-2, with 7 middle bases fitting TRBD1. The receptor comes from a woman in her 50s with acute COVID-19. Sequenced material: PBMCs or T cells enriched from blood (not recorded which). The CDR3 protein sequence reads: CASSRRDSRTGELFF. Read as DNA, the sequence is TGTGCCAGCAGCCGACGGGACAGCCGTACCGGGGAGCTGTTTTTT.